The source of this T cell receptor (beta chain) is a study of vaccination and CD4 T cells after COVID-19. The wider study: Once diagnosed, patients had post-COVID samples drawn a median approximately 100 days later (range 35 to 161). Overall study results and limits: The study found that a median 86.3% of reactive clones in convalescent patients appeared only post-vaccination. Nearly all convalescent vaccine-specific clones, 304 of 307, recognized only SARS-CoV-2 spike.

In its sample, this clonotype ranks as large. The antigen is unknown. Treatment in this sample: approximately 9-day PBMC culture with coronavirus spike peptide pools or control peptides (ViraFEST assay). Peptide pool stimulation in ViraFEST expanded antigen-specific T cells, whose TCRs were then sequenced. The Oncomine TCR Beta short-read assay was applied to DNA of cultured CD4+ T cells. One entry per CDR3 protein results from TCRdb running MiXCR on the PCR reads. The sample includes 9,500 to 15,000 distinct CDR3 sequences, more than 60% of them seen just once. Trimming left V 7 bases short and J 10 bases short, with 26 bases between. Germline V gives CDR1 MNHNS, CDR2 SASEGT. There are 16 residues in the CDR3.

The rearrangement uses TRBV6-1 and TRBJ2-1, with TRBD1 as a possible D gene (7 bases). This clonotype originated in a human donor who had recovered from COVID-19. Sequencing was carried out using CD4+ T cells from blood, cultured in vitro. Here the CDR3 DNA reads TGTGCCAGCACCCCCCTCGGAGGGGGCGGAACCCAAGAGCAGTTCTTC. Protein: CASTPLGGGGTQEQFF.